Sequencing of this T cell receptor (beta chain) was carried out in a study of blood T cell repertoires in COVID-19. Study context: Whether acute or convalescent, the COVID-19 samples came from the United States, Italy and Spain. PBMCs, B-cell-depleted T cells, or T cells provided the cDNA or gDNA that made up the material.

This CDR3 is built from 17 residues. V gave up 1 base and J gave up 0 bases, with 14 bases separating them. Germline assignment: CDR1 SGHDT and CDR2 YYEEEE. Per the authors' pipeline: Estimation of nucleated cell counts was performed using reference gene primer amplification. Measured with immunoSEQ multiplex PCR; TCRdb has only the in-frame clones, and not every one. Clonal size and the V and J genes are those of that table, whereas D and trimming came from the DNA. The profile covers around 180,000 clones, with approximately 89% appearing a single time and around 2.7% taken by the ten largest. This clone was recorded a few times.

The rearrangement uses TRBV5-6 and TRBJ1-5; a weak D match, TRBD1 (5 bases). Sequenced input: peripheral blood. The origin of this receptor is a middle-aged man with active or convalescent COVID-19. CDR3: CASSLSRDGYSNQPQHF. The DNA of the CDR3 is TGTGCCAGCAGCTTGAGCAGGGATGGGTATAGCAATCAGCCCCAGCATTTT. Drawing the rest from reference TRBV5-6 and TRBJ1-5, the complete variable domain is DAGVTQSPTHLIKTRGQQVTLRCSPKSGHDTVSWYQQALGQGPQFIFQYYEEEERQRGNFPDRFSGHQFPNYSSELNVNALLLGDSALYLCASSLSRDGYSNQPQHFGDGTRLSIL.